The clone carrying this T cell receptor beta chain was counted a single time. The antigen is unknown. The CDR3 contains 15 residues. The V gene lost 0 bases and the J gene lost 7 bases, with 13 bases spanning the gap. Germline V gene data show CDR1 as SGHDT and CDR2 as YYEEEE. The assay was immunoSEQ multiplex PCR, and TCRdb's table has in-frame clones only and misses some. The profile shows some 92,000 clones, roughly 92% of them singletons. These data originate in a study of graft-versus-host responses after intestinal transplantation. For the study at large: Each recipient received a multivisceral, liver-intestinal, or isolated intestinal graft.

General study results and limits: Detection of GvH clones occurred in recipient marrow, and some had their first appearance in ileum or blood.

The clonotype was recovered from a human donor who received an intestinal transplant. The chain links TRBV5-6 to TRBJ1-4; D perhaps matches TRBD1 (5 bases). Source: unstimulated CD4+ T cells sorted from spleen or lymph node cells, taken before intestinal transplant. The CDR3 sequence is CASSLARDYGEKLFF. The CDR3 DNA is TGTGCCAGCAGCTTGGCCCGGGACTACGGTGAAAAACTGTTTTTT. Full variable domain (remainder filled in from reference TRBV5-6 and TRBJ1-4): DAGVTQSPTHLIKTRGQQVTLRCSPKSGHDTVSWYQQALGQGPQFIFQYYEEEERQRGNFPDRFSGHQFPNYSSELNVNALLLGDSALYLCASSLARDYGEKLFFGSGTQLSVL.